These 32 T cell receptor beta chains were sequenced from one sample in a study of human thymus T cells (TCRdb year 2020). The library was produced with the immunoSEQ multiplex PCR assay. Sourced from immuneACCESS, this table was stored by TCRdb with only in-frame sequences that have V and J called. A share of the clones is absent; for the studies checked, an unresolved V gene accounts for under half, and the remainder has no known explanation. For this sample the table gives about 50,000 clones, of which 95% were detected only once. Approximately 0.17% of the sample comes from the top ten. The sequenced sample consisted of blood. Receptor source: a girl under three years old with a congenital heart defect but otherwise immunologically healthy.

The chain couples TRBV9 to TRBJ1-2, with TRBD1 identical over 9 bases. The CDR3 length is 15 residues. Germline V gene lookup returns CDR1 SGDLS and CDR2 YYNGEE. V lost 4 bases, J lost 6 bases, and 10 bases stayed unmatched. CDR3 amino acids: CASSNRQGVRHGYTF. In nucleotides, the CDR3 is TGTGCCAGCAGCAACCGACAGGGGGTGCGACATGGCTACACCTTC.

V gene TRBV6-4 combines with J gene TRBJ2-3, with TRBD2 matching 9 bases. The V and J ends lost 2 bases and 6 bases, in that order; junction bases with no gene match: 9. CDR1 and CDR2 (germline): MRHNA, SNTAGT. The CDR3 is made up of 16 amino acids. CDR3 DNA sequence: TGTGCCAGCAGTGACCTGGCGGGAGGGCCCTCGGATACGCAGTATTTT. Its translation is CASSDLAGGPSDTQYF.

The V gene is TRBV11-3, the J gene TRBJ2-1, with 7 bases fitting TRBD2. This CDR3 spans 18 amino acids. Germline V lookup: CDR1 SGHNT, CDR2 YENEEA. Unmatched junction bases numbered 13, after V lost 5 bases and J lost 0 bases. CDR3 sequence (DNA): TGTGCCAGCAGCCGACGCGGGGAGCGGACTAGCTCCTACAATGAGCAGTTCTTC. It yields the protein CASSRRGERTSSYNEQFF.

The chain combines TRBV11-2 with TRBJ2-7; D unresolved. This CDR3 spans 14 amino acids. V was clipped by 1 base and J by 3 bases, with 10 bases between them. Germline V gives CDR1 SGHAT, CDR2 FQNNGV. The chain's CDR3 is CASSLGPGDYEQYF. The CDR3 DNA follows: TGTGCCAGCAGCTTAGGGCCAGGAGACTACGAGCAGTACTTC. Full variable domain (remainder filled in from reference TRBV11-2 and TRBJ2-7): EAGVAQSPRYKIIEKRQSVAFWCNPISGHATLYWYQQILGQGPKLLIQFQNNGVVDDSQLPKDRFSAERLKGVDSTLKIQPAKLEDSAVYLCASSLGPGDYEQYFGPGTRLTVT.

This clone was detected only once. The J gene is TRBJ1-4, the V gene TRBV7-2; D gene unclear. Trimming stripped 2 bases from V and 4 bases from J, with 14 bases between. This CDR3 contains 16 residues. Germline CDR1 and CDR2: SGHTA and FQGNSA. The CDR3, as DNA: TGTGCCAGCAGCTTACTTGGGCAGACGATTAATGAAAAACTGTTTTTT. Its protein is CASSLLGQTINEKLFF.

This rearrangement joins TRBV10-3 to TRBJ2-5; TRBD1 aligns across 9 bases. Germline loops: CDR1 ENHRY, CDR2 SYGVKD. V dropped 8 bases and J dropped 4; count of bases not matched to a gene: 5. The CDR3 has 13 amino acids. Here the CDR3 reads CAIGTGIRETQYF. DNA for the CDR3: TGTGCCATCGGGACAGGGATCCGAGAGACCCAGTACTTC.

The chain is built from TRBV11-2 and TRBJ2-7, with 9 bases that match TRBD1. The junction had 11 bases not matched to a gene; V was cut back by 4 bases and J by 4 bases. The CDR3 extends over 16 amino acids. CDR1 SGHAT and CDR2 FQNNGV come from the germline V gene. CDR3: CASSSVQGAVWYEQYF. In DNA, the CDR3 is TGTGCCAGCAGCTCCGTACAGGGGGCGGTATGGTACGAGCAGTACTTC.

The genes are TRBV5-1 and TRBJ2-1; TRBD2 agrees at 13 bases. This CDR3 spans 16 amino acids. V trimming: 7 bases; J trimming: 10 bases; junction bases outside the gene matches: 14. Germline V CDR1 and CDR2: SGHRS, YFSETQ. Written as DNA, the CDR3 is TGCGCCAGCTCCGGCCGACTAGCGGGAGGTAGTCGGGAGCAGTTCTTC. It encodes CASSGRLAGGSREQFF.

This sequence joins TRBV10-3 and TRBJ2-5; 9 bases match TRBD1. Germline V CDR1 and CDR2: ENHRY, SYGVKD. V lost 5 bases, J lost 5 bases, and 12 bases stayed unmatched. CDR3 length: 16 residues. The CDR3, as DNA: TGTGCCATCAGTACCCGACCTACAGGGGGCTACGAGACCCAGTACTTC. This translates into CAISTRPTGGYETQYF.

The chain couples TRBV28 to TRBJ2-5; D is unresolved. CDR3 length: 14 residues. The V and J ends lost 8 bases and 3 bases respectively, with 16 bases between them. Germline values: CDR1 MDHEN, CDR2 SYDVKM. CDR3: CASYNSLGKETQYF. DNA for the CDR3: TGTGCCAGCTATAATAGTCTGGGGAAAGAGACCCAGTACTTC.

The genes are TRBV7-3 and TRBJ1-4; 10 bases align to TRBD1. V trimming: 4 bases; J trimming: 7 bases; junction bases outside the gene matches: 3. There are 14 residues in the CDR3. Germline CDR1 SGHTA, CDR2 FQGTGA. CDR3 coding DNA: TGTGCCAGCAGCTCGACAGGGGGCTTTGAAAAACTGTTTTTT. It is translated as CASSSTGGFEKLFF.

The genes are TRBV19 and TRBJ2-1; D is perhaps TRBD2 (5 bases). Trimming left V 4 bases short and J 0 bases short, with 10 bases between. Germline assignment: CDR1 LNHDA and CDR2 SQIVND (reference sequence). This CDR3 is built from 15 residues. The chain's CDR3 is CASSSERSSYNEQFF. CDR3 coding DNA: TGTGCCAGTAGTAGCGAGCGGAGCTCCTACAATGAGCAGTTCTTC.

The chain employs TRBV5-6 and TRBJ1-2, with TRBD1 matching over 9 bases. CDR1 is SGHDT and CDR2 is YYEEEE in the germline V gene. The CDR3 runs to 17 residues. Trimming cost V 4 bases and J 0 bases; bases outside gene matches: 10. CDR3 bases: TGTGCCAGCAGCACACGGACAGGGGTTGGGACTAACTATGGCTACACCTTC. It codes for CASSTRTGVGTNYGYTF.

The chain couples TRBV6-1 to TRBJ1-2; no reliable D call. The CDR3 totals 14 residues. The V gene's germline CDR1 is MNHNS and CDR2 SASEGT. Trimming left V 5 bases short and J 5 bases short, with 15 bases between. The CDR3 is CASSPSRVGYGYTF. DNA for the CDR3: TGTGCCAGCAGTCCTTCCCGGGTCGGATATGGCTACACCTTC.

CDR3 nucleotide sequence: TGTGCCAGCAGTCATAGCGGGAGGGGGGTCGATGAGCAGTTCTTC. Its translation is CASSHSGRGVDEQFF. This sequence joins TRBV7-6 and TRBJ2-1, with 11 bases matching TRBD2. CDR1 SGHVS and CDR2 FNYEAQ come from the germline V gene. Germline trimming cut 6 bases from V and 8 bases from J; bases unmatched to any gene: 9. The CDR3 is 15 residues long. Together with reference TRBV7-6 and TRBJ2-1, the CDR3 gives the full variable domain: GAGVSQSPRYKVTKRGQDVALRCDPISGHVSLYWYRQALGQGPEFLTYFNYEAQQDKSGLPNDRFSAERPEGSISTLTIQRTEQRDSAMYRCASSHSGRGVDEQFFGPGTRLTVL.

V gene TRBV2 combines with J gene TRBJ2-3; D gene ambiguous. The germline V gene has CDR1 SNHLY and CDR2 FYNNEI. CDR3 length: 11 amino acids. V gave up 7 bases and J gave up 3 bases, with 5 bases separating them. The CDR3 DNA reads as TGTGCCAGCATGGCAACAGATACGCAGTATTTT. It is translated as CASMATDTQYF.

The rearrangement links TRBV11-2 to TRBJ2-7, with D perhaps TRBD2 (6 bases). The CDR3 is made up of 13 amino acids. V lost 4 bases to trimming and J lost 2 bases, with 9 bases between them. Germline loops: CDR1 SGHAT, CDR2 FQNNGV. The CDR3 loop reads CASSYGTPYEQYF. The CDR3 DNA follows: TGTGCCAGCAGCTACGGGACTCCCTACGAGCAGTACTTC.

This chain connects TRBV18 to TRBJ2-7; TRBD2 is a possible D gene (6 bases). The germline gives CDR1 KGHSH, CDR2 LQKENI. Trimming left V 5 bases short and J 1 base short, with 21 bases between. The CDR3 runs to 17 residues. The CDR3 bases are TGTGCCAGCTCAGCCACTGTCGGAGGGATGGGGTCCTACGAGCAGTACTTC. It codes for CASSATVGGMGSYEQYF.

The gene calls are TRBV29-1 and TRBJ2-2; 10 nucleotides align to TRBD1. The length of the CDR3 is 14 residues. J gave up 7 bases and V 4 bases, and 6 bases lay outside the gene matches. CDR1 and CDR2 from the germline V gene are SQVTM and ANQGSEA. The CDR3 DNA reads TGCAGCGTTGGGTGGGGGACAGGGGTCGGGGAGCTGTTTTTT. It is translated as CSVGWGTGVGELFF.

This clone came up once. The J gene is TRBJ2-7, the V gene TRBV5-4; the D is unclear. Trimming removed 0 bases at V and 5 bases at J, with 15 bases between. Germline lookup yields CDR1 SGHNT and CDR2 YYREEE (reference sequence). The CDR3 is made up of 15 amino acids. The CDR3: CASSLDLVGPNEQYF. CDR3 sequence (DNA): TGTGCCAGCAGCTTGGATTTGGTCGGGCCCAACGAGCAGTACTTC. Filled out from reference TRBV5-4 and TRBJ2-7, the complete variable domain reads ETGVTQSPTHLIKTRGQQVTLRCSSQSGHNTVSWYQQALGQGPQFIFQYYREEENGRGNFPPRFSGLQFPNYSSELNVNALELDDSALYLCASSLDLVGPNEQYFGPGTRLTVT.

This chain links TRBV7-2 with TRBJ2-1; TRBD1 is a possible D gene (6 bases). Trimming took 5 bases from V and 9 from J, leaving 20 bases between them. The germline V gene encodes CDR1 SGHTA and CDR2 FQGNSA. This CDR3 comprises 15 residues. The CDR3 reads CASSPASYRVAEQFF. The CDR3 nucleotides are TGTGCCAGCAGCCCCGCCTCCTACAGGGTGGCTGAGCAGTTCTTC. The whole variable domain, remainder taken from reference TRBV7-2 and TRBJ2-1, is GAGVSQSPSNKVTEKGKDVELRCDPISGHTALYWYRQSLGQGLEFLIYFQGNSAPDKSGLPSDRFSAERTGGSVSTLTIQRTQQEDSAVYLCASSPASYRVAEQFFGPGTRLTVL.

The CDR3: CASSPDSLGTDTQYF. CDR3 nucleotide sequence: TGTGCCAGCAGCCCGGACAGTCTCGGCACAGATACGCAGTATTTT. The chain is built from TRBV7-2 and TRBJ2-3, with D possibly being TRBD1 (6 bases). Germline V CDR1 and CDR2: SGHTA, FQGNSA. This CDR3 comprises 15 residues. The V end lost 5 bases, the J end lost 1 base, and 13 bases lay between the germline ends.

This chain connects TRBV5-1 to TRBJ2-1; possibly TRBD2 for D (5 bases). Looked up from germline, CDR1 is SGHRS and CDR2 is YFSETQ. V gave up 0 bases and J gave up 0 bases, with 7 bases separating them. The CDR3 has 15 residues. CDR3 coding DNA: TGCGCCAGCAGCTTGGGGGAGAGCTCCTACAATGAGCAGTTCTTC. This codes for CASSLGESSYNEQFF.

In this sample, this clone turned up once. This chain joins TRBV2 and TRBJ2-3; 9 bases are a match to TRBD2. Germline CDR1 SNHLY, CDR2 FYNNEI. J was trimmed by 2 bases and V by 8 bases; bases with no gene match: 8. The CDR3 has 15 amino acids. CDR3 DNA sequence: TGTGCCAGCGGACCGACTAGCGGTTTCACAGATACGCAGTATTTT. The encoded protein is CASGPTSGFTDTQYF.

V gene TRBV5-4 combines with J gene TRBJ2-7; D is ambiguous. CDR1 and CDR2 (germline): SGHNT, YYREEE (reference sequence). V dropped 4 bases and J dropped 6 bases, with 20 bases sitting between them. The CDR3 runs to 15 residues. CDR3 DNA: TGTGCCAGCAGCCCCGCGGTCGCCTCAACTACCGAGCAGTACTTC. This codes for CASSPAVASTTEQYF.

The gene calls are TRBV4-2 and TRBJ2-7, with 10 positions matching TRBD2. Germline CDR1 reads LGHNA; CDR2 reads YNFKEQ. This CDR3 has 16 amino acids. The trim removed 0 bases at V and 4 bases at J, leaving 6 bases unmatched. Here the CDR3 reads CASSQDREREGYEQYF. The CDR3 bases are TGTGCCAGCAGCCAAGATCGCGAGCGGGAGGGATACGAGCAGTACTTC.

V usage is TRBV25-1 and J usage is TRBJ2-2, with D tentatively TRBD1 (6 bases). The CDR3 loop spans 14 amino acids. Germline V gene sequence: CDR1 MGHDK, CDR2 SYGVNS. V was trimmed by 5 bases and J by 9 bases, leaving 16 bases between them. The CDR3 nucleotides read TGTGCCAGCAGTACTTCCAGGGGCTGGCGGGAGCTGTTTTTT. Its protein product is CASSTSRGWRELFF.

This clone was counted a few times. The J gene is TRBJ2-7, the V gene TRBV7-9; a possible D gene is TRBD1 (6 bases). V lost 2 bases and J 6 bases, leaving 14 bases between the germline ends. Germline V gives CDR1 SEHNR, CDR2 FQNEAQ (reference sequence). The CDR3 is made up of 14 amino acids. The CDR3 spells CASSLKDSFLEQYF. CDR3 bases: TGTGCCAGCAGCTTAAAGGACAGCTTCCTCGAGCAGTACTTC.

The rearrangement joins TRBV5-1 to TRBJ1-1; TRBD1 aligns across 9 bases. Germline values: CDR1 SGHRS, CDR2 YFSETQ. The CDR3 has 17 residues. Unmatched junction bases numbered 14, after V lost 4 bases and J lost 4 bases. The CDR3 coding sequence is TGCGCCAGCAGCCAGGGACAGGGAATAGGGTGGAGCACTGAAGCTTTCTTT. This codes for CASSQGQGIGWSTEAFF.

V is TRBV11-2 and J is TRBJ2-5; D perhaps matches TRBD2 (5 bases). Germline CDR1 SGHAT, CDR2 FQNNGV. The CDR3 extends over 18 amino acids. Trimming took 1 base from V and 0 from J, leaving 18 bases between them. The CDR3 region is CASSLGGQRQKYQETQYF. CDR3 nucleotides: TGTGCCAGCAGCTTAGGCGGCCAGCGGCAAAAGTACCAAGAGACCCAGTACTTC.

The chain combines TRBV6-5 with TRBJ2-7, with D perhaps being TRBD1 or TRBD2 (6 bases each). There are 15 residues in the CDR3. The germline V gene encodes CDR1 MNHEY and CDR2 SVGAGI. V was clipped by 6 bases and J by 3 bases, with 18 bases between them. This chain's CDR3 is CASRAGGTSIYEQYF. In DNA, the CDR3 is TGTGCCAGCAGGGCGGGCGGGACATCGATCTACGAGCAGTACTTC.

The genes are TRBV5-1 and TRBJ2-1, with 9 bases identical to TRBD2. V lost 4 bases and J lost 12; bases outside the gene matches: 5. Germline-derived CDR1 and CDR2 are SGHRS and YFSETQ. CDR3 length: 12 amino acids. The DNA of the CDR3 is TGCGCCAGCAGCATACTAGCGGGTCCGCAGTTCTTC. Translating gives CASSILAGPQFF.